These T cell receptor beta chains were read from a single sample in a study of blood T cell repertoires in COVID-19. Sequenced by immunoSEQ multiplex PCR; TCRdb stores in-frame clones only, minus some. Seen here are roughly 200,000 clones, approximately 79% observed once, and the top ten hold roughly 13%. The sample taken for sequencing was peripheral blood. All receptors derive from a man aged 45 to 65 who had recovered from COVID-19. Each CDR3 is given with its conserved first and last residue. A D gene is named only where the DNA matches it firmly. The size field is filled for only some rows; it gives once, few, many or a size class.

TGCAGCGTCGACGTAGGGGCCCTCCATGAGCAGTTCTTC,CSVDVGALHEQFF,NA,TRBV29-1,few,TRBJ2-1
TGTGCCACCAGCAGCGGCGGGACAGCAAAAAACATTCAGTACTTC,CATSSGGTAKNIQYF,NA,TRBV15,NA,TRBJ2-4
TGTGCCAGCAGCCCTACCGGAGCGGGCGGACTGTATTTT,CASSPTGAGGLYF,NA,TRBV7-9,NA,TRBJ2-3
TGTGCCAGCAGCCAAGGGACTAGGGACGAGCAGTACTTC,CASSQGTRDEQYF,TRBD2,TRBV3-1/TRBV3-2,NA,TRBJ2-7
TGTGCCAGTAGATCTCCCGGGAATAGCAATCAGCCCCAGCATTTT,CASRSPGNSNQPQHF,NA,TRBV19,NA,TRBJ1-5
TGTGCCAGCAGCCCACGACAGGGGGTCTCCTACAATGAGCAGTTCTTC,CASSPRQGVSYNEQFF,TRBD1,TRBV11-1,NA,TRBJ2-1
TGTGCCAGCAGTGAAATGATTAGGGGGCGGACTGGCTACACCTTC,CASSEMIRGRTGYTF,TRBD1,TRBV6-1,NA,TRBJ1-2
TGTGCCAGCAGCTTATTTGTCGGGAGTATCAATGAGCAGTTCTTC,CASSLFVGSINEQFF,NA,TRBV11-2,NA,TRBJ2-1
TGCGCCAGCAGCCCGGGGACTAGCGGCTTCTACGAGCAGTACTTC,CASSPGTSGFYEQYF,TRBD2,TRBV5-1,NA,TRBJ2-7
TGTGCCAGCAGCCAGAACCCCGGGACACGTGAAAAACTGTTTTTT,CASSQNPGTREKLFF,NA,TRBV3-1/TRBV3-2,NA,TRBJ1-4
TGTGCCAGCAGTGTATCTAGCGGACTACTCTACGAGCAGTACTTC,CASSVSSGLLYEQYF,TRBD2,TRBV2,NA,TRBJ2-7
TGTGCCAGCAGCTTGGTTCGCAATGAGCAGTTCTTC,CASSLVRNEQFF,NA,TRBV5-8,NA,TRBJ2-1
TGTGCCTGGATCGCAAGCGGCACAGATACGCAGTATTTT,CAWIASGTDTQYF,NA,TRBV30,NA,TRBJ2-3
TGTGCCAGCAGTAGACAGGTTAACTATGGCTACACCTTC,CASSRQVNYGYTF,NA,TRBV6-5,NA,TRBJ1-2
TGTGCCAGCAGCTTAGTCGGCGCCACAGGGTCCTACAATGAGCAGTTCTTC,CASSLVGATGSYNEQFF,NA,TRBV5-6,NA,TRBJ2-1
TGTGCCATCAGTGCGATCGGGACAGGGGTCTCCCACACAGATACGCAGTATTTT,CAISAIGTGVSHTDTQYF,TRBD1,TRBV10-3,NA,TRBJ2-3
TGTGCCAGCAGCGACCCCCCCCTAGTTTCGCGGCAGTACTTC,CASSDPPLVSRQYF,NA,TRBV6-5,few,TRBJ2-7
TGTGCCAGCAGCGCCCCTCTAGCGGGAGTAGAGACCCAGTACTTC,CASSAPLAGVETQYF,TRBD2,TRBV9,NA,TRBJ2-5
TGTGCCAGCAGCTTGGAACTAAGCTCCTACAATGAGCAGTTCTTC,CASSLELSSYNEQFF,NA,TRBV5-6,NA,TRBJ2-1
TGTGCCAGCAGTCCCGGGACAGGGGACGGCACCGGGGAGCTGTTTTTT,CASSPGTGDGTGELFF,TRBD1,TRBV6-4,NA,TRBJ2-2